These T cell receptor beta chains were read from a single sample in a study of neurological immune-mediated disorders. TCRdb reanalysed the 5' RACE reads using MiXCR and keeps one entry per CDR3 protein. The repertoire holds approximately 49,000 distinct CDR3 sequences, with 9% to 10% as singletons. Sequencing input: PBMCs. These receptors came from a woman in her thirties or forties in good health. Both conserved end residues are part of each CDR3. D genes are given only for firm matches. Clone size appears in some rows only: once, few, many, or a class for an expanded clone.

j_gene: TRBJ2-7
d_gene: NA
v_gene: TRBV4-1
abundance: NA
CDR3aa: CASSHESKDEQYF
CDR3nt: TGCGCCAGCAGCCATGAGAGTAAGGACGAGCAGTACTTC

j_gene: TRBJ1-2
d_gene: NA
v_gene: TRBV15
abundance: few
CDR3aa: CATSREREDFRGYTF
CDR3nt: TGTGCCACCAGCAGAGAGAGGGAGGATTTCAGGGGCTACACCTTC

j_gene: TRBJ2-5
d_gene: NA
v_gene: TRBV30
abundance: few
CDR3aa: CAWEDRRGQETQYF
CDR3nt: TGTGCCTGGGAGGACAGGAGGGGACAAGAGACCCAGTACTTC

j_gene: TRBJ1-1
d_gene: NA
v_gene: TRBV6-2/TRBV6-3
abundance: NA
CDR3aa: CASSYIGAGLTEAFF
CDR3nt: TGTGCCAGCAGTTACATAGGCGCGGGACTCACTGAAGCTTTCTTT

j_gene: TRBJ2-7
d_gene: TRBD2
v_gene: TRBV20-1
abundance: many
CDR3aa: CSARVAGGRTYEQYF
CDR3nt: TGCAGTGCTAGAGTAGCGGGGGGCCGGACCTACGAGCAGTACTTC

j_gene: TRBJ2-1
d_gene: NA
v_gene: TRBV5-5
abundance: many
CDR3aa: CASSLTANEQFF
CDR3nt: TGTGCCAGCAGCTTGACAGCCAATGAGCAGTTCTTC

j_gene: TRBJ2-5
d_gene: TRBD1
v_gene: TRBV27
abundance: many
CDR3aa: CASSHGQGQETQYF
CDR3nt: TGTGCCAGCAGTCATGGACAGGGTCAAGAGACCCAGTACTTC

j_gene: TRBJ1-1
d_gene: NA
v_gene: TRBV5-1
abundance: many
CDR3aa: CASSLERTENTEAFF
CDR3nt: TGCGCCAGCAGCTTGGAAAGGACCGAGAACACTGAAGCTTTCTTT

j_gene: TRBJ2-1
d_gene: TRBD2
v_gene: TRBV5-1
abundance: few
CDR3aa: CASSLSSGGVPYNEQFF
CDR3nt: TGCGCCAGCAGCCTCTCTAGCGGGGGGGTACCCTACAATGAGCAGTTCTTC

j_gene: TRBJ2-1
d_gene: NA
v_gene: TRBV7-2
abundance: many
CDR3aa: CASSRPTGNYNEQFF
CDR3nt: TGTGCCAGCAGCCGGCCCACGGGTAACTACAATGAGCAGTTCTTC

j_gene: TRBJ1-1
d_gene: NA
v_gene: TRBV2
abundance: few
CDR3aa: CASSEAQGVGAFF
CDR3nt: TGTGCCAGCAGTGAAGCGCAGGGAGTCGGAGCTTTCTTT

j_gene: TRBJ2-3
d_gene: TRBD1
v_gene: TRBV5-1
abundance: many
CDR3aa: CARGTPGQGDTQYF
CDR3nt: TGCGCCAGGGGGACCCCGGGACAGGGAGATACGCAGTATTTT

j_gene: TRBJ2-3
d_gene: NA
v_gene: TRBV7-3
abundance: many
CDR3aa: CASSLGKRDTQYF
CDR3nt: TGTGCCAGCAGCTTAGGGAAGCGAGATACGCAGTATTTT

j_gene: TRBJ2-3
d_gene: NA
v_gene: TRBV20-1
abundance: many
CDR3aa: CSARTPGPGRTDTQYF
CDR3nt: TGCAGTGCTAGGACACCAGGGCCCGGACGCACAGATACGCAGTATTTT

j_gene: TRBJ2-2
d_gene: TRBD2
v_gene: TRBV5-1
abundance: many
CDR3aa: CASRYPASGGNTGELFF
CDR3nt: TGCGCCAGCAGATATCCGGCCAGCGGGGGGAACACCGGGGAGCTGTTTTTT

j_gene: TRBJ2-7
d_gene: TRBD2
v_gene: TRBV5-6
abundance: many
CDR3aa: CASTEGLAADVQYF
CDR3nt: TGTGCCAGCACCGAGGGACTAGCGGCCGACGTGCAGTACTTC